This T cell receptor beta chain was recovered during a study of cytomegalovirus exposure and HLA in healthy donors. Background on the study: There were several hundred genotyped donors. Of these, roughly 84% fell in the genetic ancestry cluster associated with self-reported Caucasian donors. Notes on the study in general: Presence/absence comparisons presumed near-even sequencing depth among donors. As a later analysis showed, several of the most significant clusters appeared to be linked to common viral pathogens. Some TCR beta chains (roughly 160 of them) were listed as cytomegalovirus-associated.

Use of 60 Vbeta and 13 Jbeta primers characterized the PCR. The assay was immunoSEQ multiplex PCR, and TCRdb's table has in-frame clones only and misses some. The data contain around 110,000 clones, over 8% of them seen just once; the ten biggest clones take up around 3%. This clone was counted only a few times. Its antigen is still unknown. The V and J ends lost 2 bases and 8 bases respectively, with 8 bases between them. The CDR3 has 12 residues. The V gene's germline CDR1 is SGHDT and CDR2 YYEEEE. This chain links TRBV5-6 with TRBJ2-1; D unresolved. The sequence was collected from a young man in good health and CMV-seronegative. What was sequenced was PBMCs. This chain's CDR3 is CASSLRVHEQFF. The CDR3 DNA reads TGTGCCAGCAGCTTAAGAGTTCATGAGCAGTTCTTC.